A selection of T cell receptor beta chains follows, all from one sample in a study of shared clonotypes between healthy human individuals. The assay was immunoSEQ multiplex PCR, and TCRdb's table has in-frame clones only and misses some. This table holds about 2.4 million clones, 93% found once. The sequencing sample was made of naive CD4+ T cells from PBMCs. These receptors all come from a man younger than 35 in good health. Some clones in this sample may be carry-over from other donors' samples. CDR3s include the opening cysteine and the closing phenylalanine or tryptophan. D genes are given only for firm matches. Rows may omit the clone size; those that give it use once, few, many or a size class.

>TRBV4-1|.|.|TRBJ1-5
CASSQANSNQPQHF
TGCGCCAGCAGCCAAGCTAATAGCAATCAGCCCCAGCATTTT
>TRBV11-3|.|.|TRBJ2-1
CASSHYDRPYNEQFF
TGTGCCAGCAGCCATTATGACAGGCCTTACAATGAGCAGTTCTTC
>TRBV6-5|.|.|TRBJ1-1
CAGRMNTEAFF
TGTGCCGGGAGGATGAACACTGAAGCTTTCTTT
>TRBV9|.|.|TRBJ2-1
CASSVAGTTSYNEQFF
TGTGCCAGCAGCGTAGCCGGGACCACCTCCTACAATGAGCAGTTCTTC
>TRBV28|once|TRBD1|TRBJ2-7
CASSRTGGTYEQYF
TGTGCCAGCAGTAGGACAGGTGGAACCTACGAGCAGTACTTC
>TRBV2|.|TRBD1|TRBJ1-5
CASREGAWNQPQHF
TGTGCCAGCAGGGAGGGGGCTTGGAATCAGCCCCAGCATTTT
>TRBV5-6|.|TRBD1|TRBJ1-2
CASSWTGDYGYTF
TGTGCCAGCAGCTGGACAGGGGACTATGGCTACACCTTC
>TRBV5-4|.|.|TRBJ2-3
CASRAVFTDTQYF
TGTGCCAGCAGAGCAGTATTCACAGATACGCAGTATTTT
>TRBV6-1|.|.|TRBJ2-1
CASKGASAGEQFF
TGTGCCTCCAAGGGGGCTAGCGCTGGTGAGCAGTTCTTC
>TRBV15|once|.|TRBJ2-2
CATSRGGQQAGELFF
TGTGCCACCAGCAGAGGAGGACAACAGGCCGGGGAGCTGTTTTTT
>TRBV7-3|.|TRBD2|TRBJ2-3
CASSLGLAGATDTQYF
TGTGCCAGCAGCCTAGGACTAGCGGGCGCCACAGATACGCAGTATTTT
>TRBV2|once|TRBD1|TRBJ2-1
CASRSAQGSLSYNEQFF
TGTGCCAGCAGGTCAGCACAGGGGTCCCTCTCCTACAATGAGCAGTTCTTC
>TRBV6-1|.|TRBD1|TRBJ2-2
CASTQQGSGGELFF
TGTGCCAGCACCCAACAGGGGTCAGGCGGGGAGCTGTTTTTT
>TRBV28|.|TRBD1|TRBJ1-1
CASLDRANTEAFF
TGTGCCAGCCTAGACAGGGCGAACACTGAAGCTTTCTTT
>TRBV28|.|.|TRBJ2-3
CASSPRADTQYF
TGTGCCAGCAGTCCTCGAGCAGATACGCAGTATTTT
>TRBV6-5|once|TRBD2|TRBJ2-7
CASSYAAGGSYEQYF
TGTGCCAGCAGTTACGCGGCGGGAGGCTCCTACGAGCAGTACTTC
>TRBV27|.|.|TRBJ2-2
CASSLGRINTGELFF
TGTGCCAGCAGTTTGGGCAGAATAAACACCGGGGAGCTGTTTTTT
>TRBV6-6|.|.|TRBJ1-1
CASSKWNTEAFF
TGTGCCAGCAGTAAATGGAACACTGAAGCTTTCTTT
>TRBV7-8|.|.|TRBJ1-4
CASAGGGDEKLFF
TGTGCCAGCGCCGGGGGGGGAGATGAAAAACTGTTTTTT
>TRBV7-3|.|TRBD2|TRBJ2-5
CASSPGTSGRGGTQYF
TGTGCCAGCAGCCCCGGGACTAGCGGGAGGGGGGGGACCCAGTACTTC
>TRBV19|.|TRBD2|TRBJ2-3
CASTVAGFTDTQYF
TGTGCCAGTACCGTAGCGGGGTTCACAGATACGCAGTATTTT
>TRBV27|.|.|TRBJ1-1
CASSLGYTVMNTEAFF
TGTGCCAGCAGTTTAGGGTACACTGTTATGAACACTGAAGCTTTCTTT
>TRBV5-1|.|TRBD1|TRBJ1-5
CASSLEGQGRGQPQHF
TGCGCCAGCAGCTTGGAGGGACAGGGTCGTGGCCAGCCCCAGCATTTT
>TRBV6-1|once|.|TRBJ2-3
CASSAEPGLFLDTQYF
TGTGCCAGCAGTGCCGAACCCGGCCTCTTCTTGGATACGCAGTATTTT
>TRBV7-9|.|TRBD1|TRBJ1-2
CASSAGTAISYYGYTF
TGTGCCAGCAGCGCCGGGACAGCGATTTCCTACTATGGCTACACCTTC
>TRBV6-1|once|.|TRBJ1-4
CASMGTTNEKLFF
TGTGCCAGCATGGGGACAACTAATGAAAAACTGTTTTTT
>TRBV7-2|.|.|TRBJ2-7
CASSLGRLAARRGGQYF
TGTGCCAGCAGCTTAGGAAGGCTAGCGGCCCGGAGGGGGGGACAGTACTTC
>TRBV5-1|.|.|TRBJ2-5
CASSLGAGYQETQYF
TGCGCCAGCAGCTTAGGGGCGGGGTACCAAGAGACCCAGTACTTC
>TRBV11-1|.|.|TRBJ2-5
CASRLDRQETQYF
TGTGCCAGCAGGTTGGACAGACAAGAGACCCAGTACTTC
>TRBV28|.|TRBD1|TRBJ2-5
CASSPPSRGRETQYF
TGTGCCAGCAGTCCCCCCAGCAGGGGGCGGGAGACCCAGTACTTC
>TRBV18|.|.|TRBJ2-2
CASSVQNTGELFF
TGTGCCAGCTCAGTTCAGAACACCGGGGAGCTGTTTTTT
>TRBV19|.|TRBD2|TRBJ2-1
CASSPLAGARLF
TGTGCCAGTAGTCCTCTAGCGGGGGCCCGGCTCTTC
>TRBV27|.|TRBD1|TRBJ2-7
CASSKQGAQVYEQYF
TGTGCCAGCAGTAAACAGGGGGCCCAGGTCTACGAGCAGTACTTC
>TRBV5-1|.|TRBD2|TRBJ2-1
CASSLAARKTGAGTSRYNEQFF
TGCGCCAGCAGCTTGGCCGCGAGGAAGACGGGGGCCGGGACTAGCAGATACAATGAGCAGTTCTTC
>TRBV2|.|TRBD2|TRBJ2-7
CASSFLERGLSFYEQYF
TGTGCCAGCAGTTTCTTGGAAAGGGGACTATCTTTCTACGAGCAGTACTTC
>TRBV19|.|.|TRBJ2-1
CASSISGAWTKGRDEQFF
TGTGCCAGTAGTATTAGTGGAGCTTGGACAAAAGGTCGGGATGAGCAGTTCTTC
>TRBV6-1|.|.|TRBJ1-1
CASSRTPEAFF
TGTGCCAGCAGTAGGACACCTGAAGCTTTCTTT
>TRBV18|.|.|TRBJ2-5
CASSPGTGETQYF
TGTGCCAGCTCTCCCGGGACGGGGGAGACCCAGTACTTC
>TRBV28|.|.|TRBJ1-2
CASISGSRMGYTF
TGTGCCAGCATCTCGGGTAGCCGAATGGGCTACACCTTC
>TRBV4-2|.|.|TRBJ1-1
CASSLPSDGNTEAFF
TGTGCCAGCAGCTTACCTAGTGACGGGAACACTGAAGCTTTCTTT
>TRBV27|.|.|TRBJ2-3
CASSFSDTQYF
TGTGCCAGCAGTTTTTCAGATACGCAGTATTTT
>TRBV28|.|TRBD1|TRBJ2-7
CASSPGTGGGRGYEQYF
TGTGCCAGCAGTCCCGGGACAGGGGGCGGCAGAGGTTACGAGCAGTACTTC
>TRBV19|.|TRBD1|TRBJ1-5
CASRPRGGFTDQPQHF
TGTGCCAGTAGGCCCAGGGGGGGCTTTACAGATCAGCCCCAGCATTTT
>TRBV5-1|.|TRBD1|TRBJ2-7
CASSYLEDRAYEQYF
TGCGCCAGCAGCTACCTTGAGGACAGGGCCTACGAGCAGTACTTC
>TRBV28|.|.|TRBJ1-1
CASSFEAASYTEAFF
TGTGCCAGCAGTTTCGAGGCAGCGAGTTATACTGAAGCTTTCTTT
>TRBV2|once|TRBD1|TRBJ2-7
CASRKDRSSYEQYF
TGTGCCAGCAGGAAGGACAGGAGCTCCTACGAGCAGTACTTC
>TRBV7-8|.|.|TRBJ1-4
CASSLQYEKLFF
TGTGCCAGCAGCTTACAGTATGAAAAACTGTTTTTT
>TRBV18|.|TRBD1|TRBJ2-5
CASSPGRGRMETQYF
TGTGCCAGCTCACCGGGCAGGGGGCGCATGGAGACCCAGTACTTC
>TRBV11-2|.|.|TRBJ2-1
CASSLRGSWNEQFF
TGTGCCAGCAGCCTAAGGGGCTCGTGGAATGAGCAGTTCTTC
>TRBV19|.|.|TRBJ2-3
CASSMRRGADTQYF
TGTGCCAGTAGTATGCGACGAGGCGCAGATACGCAGTATTTT
>TRBV13|.|.|TRBJ1-1
CASSPPGRVETEAFF
TGTGCCAGCAGCCCTCCCGGCAGGGTGGAGACTGAAGCTTTCTTT
>TRBV7-3|.|TRBD1|TRBJ2-7
CASSLGLTGNEQYF
TGTGCCAGCAGCTTAGGATTGACAGGGAACGAGCAGTACTTC
>TRBV30|.|.|TRBJ2-5
CAWSVGGTQETQYF
TGTGCCTGGAGTGTAGGGGGGACGCAAGAGACCCAGTACTTC
>TRBV6-6|once|TRBD1|TRBJ1-2
CASSYARQGRYGYTF
TGTGCCAGCAGTTACGCCCGACAGGGCCGCTATGGCTACACCTTC
>TRBV6-5|.|.|TRBJ1-1
CASRPSGTPNTEAFF
TGTGCCAGCAGACCGTCCGGGACACCGAACACTGAAGCTTTCTTT
>TRBV5-1|.|.|TRBJ2-5
CASSPIQGQETQYF
TGCGCCAGCAGCCCTATACAGGGCCAAGAGACCCAGTACTTC
>TRBV9|once|.|TRBJ2-5
CASSVGGDSQETQYF
TGTGCCAGCAGCGTAGGAGGAGACAGCCAAGAGACCCAGTACTTC
>TRBV4-3|.|.|TRBJ2-2
CASSQEVRLLNTGELFF
TGCGCCAGCAGCCAAGAGGTTCGGCTTCTGAACACCGGGGAGCTGTTTTTT
>TRBV2|.|TRBD1|TRBJ2-7
CASSWTGNVQYF
TGTGCCAGCAGTTGGACAGGGAATGTGCAGTACTTC
>TRBV29-1|.|TRBD2|TRBJ2-1
CSVEAGTSGNNEQFF
TGCAGCGTTGAAGCCGGGACTAGCGGGAACAATGAGCAGTTCTTC